The 6 T cell receptor beta chains given below trace back to one sample, sequenced in a study of naive and memory T cell subsets (dated by TCRdb to the late 2010s). Libraries came from UMI-ligation and nested PCR. The data were produced on an Illumina MiSeq. The beta constant-region primer was an equimolar mix of two oligonucleotides covering both TRBC1 and TRBC2. The ligated cDNA went through four rounds of PCR with nested alpha and beta constant-region primers together with the SP2 primer. TCRdb's own reprocessing of the public reads used fastp at Q25 and MiXCR and kept productive beta chains. CDR3 protein sequences are deduplicated, and each keeps its most common genes and DNA. The sample table records some 110,000 distinct CDR3 sequences; 36% of these occur just once. The ten largest clones represent more than 0.8% of the sample. The sequencing input was central memory CD4+ T cells from blood. Explained via the paper, the cell subset or site label denotes: central memory, CD45RA- CD27+. The origin of the receptors is a human donor in good health.

The rearrangement joins TRBV12-3 or TRBV12-4 to TRBJ2-3, with TRBD2 matching over 8 bases. The CDR3 runs 16 residues. V was pared by 5 bases and J by 1 base, with 8 bases of the junction left unmatched. CDR3 coding DNA: TGTGCCAGCAGTCCCCTTAGCGGGGCCCGCACAGATACGCAGTATTTT. It translates to CASSPLSGARTDTQYF.

This chain connects TRBV11-2 to TRBJ2-2; D gene unclear. Germline V lookup: CDR1 SGHAT, CDR2 FQNNGV. The ends were cut back, 2 bases at V and 0 bases at J, with 16 bases in the middle. CDR3 length equals 18 residues. The CDR3 reads CASSLKSQSPSNTGELFF. CDR3 sequence (DNA): TGTGCCAGCAGCTTAAAGTCCCAGAGCCCTTCGAACACCGGGGAGCTGTTTTTT.

This sequence joins TRBV6-1 and TRBJ1-5; no clear D gene. From germline, CDR1 is MNHNS and CDR2 SASEGT. The CDR3 consists of 14 residues. The V end was cut by 6 bases, the J end by 4 bases, with 13 bases between. This CDR3 reads CASREYIGNQPQHF. The DNA for the CDR3 is TGTGCCAGCAGGGAGTATATAGGGAATCAGCCCCAGCATTTT.

The V and J genes are TRBV3-1 and TRBJ2-7, with D maybe TRBD1 (6 bases). The germline V gene encodes CDR1 LGHDT and CDR2 YNNKEL (reference sequence). The V and J ends lost 7 bases and 0 bases respectively, with 13 bases between them. The CDR3 has 14 residues. CDR3 DNA sequence: TGTGCCAGCAAGTGGACAGCGAGCTCCTACGAGCAGTACTTC. It is translated as CASKWTASSYEQYF.

This chain links TRBV24-1 with TRBJ2-1; 12 nucleotides match TRBD2. The CDR3 contains 14 residues. Losses at the gene ends were 4 bases for V and 9 bases for J; bases not matched to a gene: 3. Germline CDR1 KGHDR, CDR2 SFDVKD. The CDR3 protein is CATSDQTSGSEQFF. In nucleotides, the CDR3 is TGTGCCACCAGTGACCAGACTAGCGGGAGTGAGCAGTTCTTC.

This clonotype was detected only a few times. The chain carries TRBV4-3 and TRBJ2-7, with D possibly TRBD1 on 6 matching bases. The germline V gene has CDR1 LGHNA and CDR2 YSLEER. The CDR3 is 13 residues long. V gave up 3 bases and J gave up 5 bases, with 11 bases separating them. The chain's CDR3 is CASSHEQGDEQYF. The CDR3 DNA reads as TGCGCCAGCAGCCATGAACAGGGTGACGAGCAGTACTTC.